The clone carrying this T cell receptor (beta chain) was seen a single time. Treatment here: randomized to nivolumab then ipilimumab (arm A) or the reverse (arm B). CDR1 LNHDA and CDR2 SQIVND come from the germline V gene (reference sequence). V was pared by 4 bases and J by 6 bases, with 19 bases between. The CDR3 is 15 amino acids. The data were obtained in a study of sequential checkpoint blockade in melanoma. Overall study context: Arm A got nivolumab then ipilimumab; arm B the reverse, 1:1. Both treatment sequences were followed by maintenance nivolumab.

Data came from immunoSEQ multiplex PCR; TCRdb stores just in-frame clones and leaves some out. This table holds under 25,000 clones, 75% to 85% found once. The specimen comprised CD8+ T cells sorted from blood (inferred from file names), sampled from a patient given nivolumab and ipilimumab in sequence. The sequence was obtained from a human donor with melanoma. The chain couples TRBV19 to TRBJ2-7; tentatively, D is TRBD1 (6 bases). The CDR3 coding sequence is TGTGCCAGTAGTAAAACAGGGTCGAGTTCTGGCGAGCAGTACTTC. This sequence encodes CASSKTGSSSGEQYF.